These 29 T cell receptor beta chains came from one sample sequenced in a study of T cells in Graves' hyperthyroidism and ophthalmopathy. Amplified regions were TCR beta CDR3 sequences from RNA transcripts. Primed by the HTBI set, a first-round RT-PCR was run on the TCR CDR3. MiXCR, run by TCRdb on the multiplex PCR reads, gives a single entry per CDR3 protein. Seen here are roughly 100,000 distinct CDR3 sequences, 40% to 50% observed once, and the top ten hold about 28%. The sequencing sample was made of blood. The receptors derive from a man aged 40-49 years with Graves' hyperthyroidism.

The chain employs TRBV7-2 and TRBJ1-5; D might be TRBD1 (6 bases). Germline V gene data show CDR1 as SGHTA and CDR2 as FQGNSA. The length of the CDR3 is 14 residues. V was trimmed by 1 base and J by 4 bases, leaving 8 bases between them. This CDR3 reads CASSLDTGNQPQHF. CDR3 in DNA: TGTGCCAGCAGCTTAGATACAGGGAATCAGCCCCAGCATTTT.

In the case of this clonotype: Because the CDR3 is missing its conserved closing phenylalanine or tryptophan, this is likely a read error. The genes are TRBV14 and TRBJ2-5, with 7 nucleotides matching TRBD1. Germline V CDR1 and CDR2: SGHDN, FVKESK. J was trimmed by 2 bases and V by 8 bases; bases with no gene match: 8. This CDR3 is 14 amino acids long. The CDR3: CASSRDSEQETQYL. Here the CDR3 DNA reads TGTGCCAGCTCACGGGACAGTGAGCAAGAGACCCAGTACCTC.

This clonotype was counted ten times or more. The chain joins TRBV20-1 to TRBJ2-2; 8 bases map to TRBD2. The germline V gene encodes CDR1 DFQATT and CDR2 SNEGSKA (reference sequence). Trimming took 1 base from V and 0 from J; bases not matched to a gene: 1. The CDR3 is made up of 15 amino acids. CDR3 loop: CSARGGGSNTGELFF. The CDR3 bases are TGCAGTGCTAGAGGCGGGGGGTCGAACACCGGGGAGCTGTTTTTT.

The genes are TRBV6-4 and TRBJ2-5, with 12 bases matching TRBD2. The CDR3 length is 16 residues. Trimming cost V 0 bases and J 5 bases; bases outside gene matches: 4. Germline V gives CDR1 MRHNA, CDR2 SNTAGT. CDR3 sequence reads: CASSDSTSGRGETQYF. The CDR3 bases are TGTGCCAGCAGTGACTCGACTAGCGGGAGAGGTGAGACCCAGTACTTC.

The chain combines TRBV7-7 with TRBJ2-3, with a weak D call TRBD2 (5 bases). Per the germline V gene, CDR1 is SSHAT and CDR2 is FNYEAQ (reference sequence). The CDR3 is 13 amino acids. This CDR3 reads CARAAGGPDTQYF. CDR3 sequence (DNA): TGTGCTAGAGCCGCGGGCGGACCAGATACGCAGTATTTT.

This clonotype has at least ten counts. The chain employs TRBV7-6 and TRBJ1-1; tentative D call: TRBD1 (5 bases). The CDR3 is made up of 13 amino acids. CDR1 and CDR2 (germline): SGHVS, FNYEAQ. Trimming removed 5 bases from V and 0 bases from J, with 7 bases in between. CDR3 region: CASSPGLNTEAFF. The CDR3 DNA sequence: TGTGCCAGCAGCCCAGGGTTGAACACTGAAGCTTTCTTT.

This clonotype was recorded only once. With a much larger clone just one base away, this may be a read error. The chain is built from TRBV6-2 or TRBV6-3 and TRBJ1-5; D is unresolved. The CDR3 is 13 amino acids. V lost 8 bases, J lost 11 bases, and 19 bases lay in between. Germline CDR1 is MNHEY and CDR2 is SVGEGT. This CDR3 reads CASGPRPSEAQHF. CDR3 nucleotide sequence: TGTGCCAGCGGCCCCCGACCGAGCGAAGCCCAGCATTTT.

This clonotype was detected ten times or more. The chain employs TRBV7-2 and TRBJ2-6; D gene ambiguous. The CDR3 is made up of 15 amino acids. Germline values: CDR1 SGHTA, CDR2 FQGNSA. The V and J ends lost 3 bases and 0 bases respectively, with 6 bases between them. As DNA, the CDR3 is TGTGCCAGCAGCTTTCGGAACTCTGGGGCCAACGTCCTGACTTTC. Protein product: CASSFRNSGANVLTF.

This clonotype occurred once. Written as DNA, the CDR3 is TGTGCCAGCAGTGATTCACAGGGAGCCACAGAAGCTTTCTTT. This gives the protein CASSDSQGATEAFF. This chain links TRBV6-1 with TRBJ1-1; tentative D call: TRBD1 (6 bases). CDR3 length equals 14 residues. V lost 3 bases to trimming and J lost 8 bases, with 16 bases between them. Germline V gene lookup returns CDR1 MNHNS and CDR2 SASEGT.

At least ten counts were recorded for this clonotype. The chain is built from TRBV19 and TRBJ1-5, with 7 bases fitting TRBD1. Germline CDR1 is LNHDA and CDR2 is SQIVND (reference sequence). The length of the CDR3 is 14 residues. V shed 7 bases, J shed 1 base, and the junction held 4 bases outside the gene matches. The chain's CDR3 is CASKRDSSNQPQHF. Here the CDR3 DNA reads TGTGCCAGTAAACGGGACAGCAGCAATCAGCCCCAGCATTTT.

In regard to this clonotype: Possible read error: a much larger clone is one base away. The rearrangement uses TRBV6-5 and TRBJ1-2, with D unclear. CDR3 length: 12 residues. In germline, CDR1 is MNHEY, CDR2 SVGAGI. CDR3 nucleotides: TGTGCCAGCCGTTACTCGGGGTTCGGCTACACCTTC. Amino acid sequence: CASRYSGFGYTF.

The chain links TRBV7-3 to TRBJ2-1; 7 positions match TRBD1. The CDR3 extends over 13 amino acids. J lost 10 bases, V lost 6 bases, and 9 bases had no gene match. Germline-derived CDR1 and CDR2 are SGHTA and FQGTGA. The CDR3 region has the DNA TGTGCCAGCAGTCGACAGGGAGCTCTGGAGCAGTTCTTC. Translated, it gives CASSRQGALEQFF. Supplemented by reference TRBV7-3 and TRBJ2-1, the full variable domain reads GAGVSQTPSNKVTEKGKYVELRCDPISGHTALYWYRQSLGQGPEFLIYFQGTGAADDSGLPNDRFFAVRPEGSVSTLKIQRTERGDSAVYLCASSRQGALEQFFGPGTRLTVL.

This clonotype was recorded many times. This chain links TRBV19 with TRBJ2-4; D might be TRBD2 (6 bases). The CDR3 is 15 amino acids. The germline V gene encodes CDR1 LNHDA and CDR2 SQIVND (reference sequence). V was clipped by 5 bases and J by 6 bases, with 17 bases between them. The CDR3 region is CASSQDRQGGNIQYF. The CDR3 DNA is TGTGCCAGTAGTCAGGACCGGCAGGGAGGAAACATTCAGTACTTC.

The chain uses TRBV7-2 and TRBJ2-1; 10 bases match TRBD2. V lost 5 bases and J lost 10; bases outside the gene matches: 11. Germline V gene data show CDR1 as SGHTA and CDR2 as FQGNSA. CDR3 length: 15 residues. This chain's CDR3 is CASSLPTSGSSEQFF. CDR3 nucleotides: TGTGCCAGCAGCCTACCGACTAGCGGGTCGTCAGAGCAGTTCTTC.

In regard to this clonotype: A much more abundant neighbour one base away suggests this may be a read error. In nucleotides, the CDR3 is TGTGCCAGCAGGCCAGGTGACGGCTCCTACGAGCAGTACTTC. It encodes CASRPGDGSYEQYF. The chain recombines TRBV6-2 or TRBV6-3 with TRBJ2-7, with D uncertain. Germline CDR1 MNHEY, CDR2 SVGEGT. The CDR3 has 14 amino acids. V lost 6 bases to trimming and J lost 0 bases, with 12 bases between them.

Concerning this clonotype itself: The CDR3 carries no conserved terminal phenylalanine or tryptophan, so it likely arises from a read error. The rearrangement joins TRBV20-1 to TRBJ1-6; D gene unclear. Looked up from germline, CDR1 is DFQATT and CDR2 is SNEGSKA (reference sequence). This CDR3 has 15 residues. The germline V and J ends were trimmed by 1 base and 0 bases, with 7 bases remaining between them. The CDR3 loop is CSARGWSSYNSPLHL. CDR3 nucleotides: TGCAGTGCTAGAGGATGGAGCTCCTATAATTCACCCCTCCACCTT.

The sample holds many counts of this clonotype. Written as DNA, the CDR3 is TGTGCCAGCACCCGCGGAGATACGCAGTATTTT. Amino acids: CASTRGDTQYF. This rearrangement joins TRBV6-5 to TRBJ2-3; D remains ambiguous. Germline V gives CDR1 MNHEY, CDR2 SVGAGI. V gave up 7 bases and J gave up 5 bases, with 7 bases separating them. CDR3 length: 11 amino acids.

This clonotype was seen repeatedly, ten times or more. The V call is TRBV7-9, the J call TRBJ2-3; unclear D gene. V shed 1 base and J shed 6 bases, with 5 bases lying between them. This CDR3 spans 12 amino acids. Germline CDR1 SEHNR, CDR2 FQNEAQ (reference sequence). In DNA form, the CDR3 reads TGTGCCAGCAGCTTAGGCTGGGATACGCAGTATTTT. Translation: CASSLGWDTQYF.

For the CDR3, the DNA is TGCAGTGCAACAAACGCCGGGACTAGCAGGAAAAACATTCAGTACTTC. Translation gives CSATNAGTSRKNIQYF. The V gene is TRBV20-1, the J gene TRBJ2-4, with 9 bases lining up with TRBD2. This CDR3 is built from 16 residues. V lost 6 bases to trimming and J lost 4 bases; unmatched junction nucleotides: 13. Germline values: CDR1 DFQATT, CDR2 SNEGSKA (reference sequence).

This clonotype was recorded many times. The chain employs TRBV2 and TRBJ2-1; D uncertain. The V end lost 5 bases, the J end lost 5 bases, and 16 bases lay between the germline ends. The CDR3 sequence is 15 residues long. Germline V gene sequence: CDR1 SNHLY, CDR2 FYNNEI. The CDR3, as DNA: TGTGCCAGCAGTATCACACGACTTCGAAACAATGAGCAGTTCTTC. It translates to CASSITRLRNNEQFF.

This clonotype came up many times. The V gene is TRBV2, the J gene TRBJ2-1, with 14 bases that match TRBD2. The CDR3 is 15 amino acids. From germline, CDR1 is SNHLY and CDR2 FYNNEI. With 9 bases clipped from V and 9 bases from J, the junction kept 10 bases outside the gene matches. The CDR3 sequence is CASTGTSGRVSEQFF. CDR3 coding DNA: TGTGCCAGTACCGGGACTAGCGGGAGAGTAAGTGAGCAGTTCTTC.

This clonotype was recorded at least ten times. This chain uses TRBV6-6 with TRBJ2-7, with D tentatively TRBD2 (6 bases). The CDR3 spans 14 residues. In germline, CDR1 is MNHNY, CDR2 SVGAGI (reference sequence). V lost 4 bases and J 2 bases, leaving 12 bases between the germline ends. The CDR3 protein is CASSFRGATYEQYF. The CDR3 DNA follows: TGTGCCAGCAGTTTCCGCGGGGCAACCTACGAGCAGTACTTC.

This clonotype has at least ten counts. The CDR3 region is CASSPRPDTYNEQFF. The DNA of the CDR3 is TGTGCCAGCAGCCCCCGACCCGATACCTACAATGAGCAGTTCTTC. The gene calls are TRBV11-2 and TRBJ2-1; D unresolved. Trimming removed 5 bases at V and 2 bases at J, with 13 bases between. Germline V CDR1 and CDR2: SGHAT, FQNNGV. The CDR3 totals 15 residues.

The CDR3 nucleotides read TGTGCCACCCTCCACCGGGAGTTGGATGAGCAGTTCTTC. Protein: CATLHRELDEQFF. The gene calls are TRBV19 and TRBJ2-1, with a tentative D call TRBD2 (6 bases). V lost 10 bases to trimming and J lost 8 bases, with 18 bases between them. From germline, CDR1 is LNHDA and CDR2 SQIVND (reference sequence). The length of the CDR3 is 13 residues.

This chain connects TRBV18 to TRBJ2-1; tentative D call: TRBD2 (7 bases). The germline V gene encodes CDR1 KGHSH and CDR2 LQKENI. There are 14 residues in the CDR3. V was pared by 6 bases and J by 5 bases, with 14 bases between. The CDR3 protein is CASSPRGADNEQFF. CDR3 DNA sequence: TGTGCCAGCTCCCCTCGGGGGGCGGACAATGAGCAGTTCTTC.

CDR3 loop: CATSGGDYGYTF. Here the CDR3 DNA reads TGTGCCACCAGTGGGGGGGACTATGGCTACACCTTC. The chain carries TRBV24-1 and TRBJ1-2; D possibly corresponds to TRBD1 (5 bases). Looked up from germline, CDR1 is KGHDR and CDR2 is SFDVKD. Trimming took 5 bases from V and 3 from J, leaving 6 bases between them. This CDR3 has 12 residues.

The chain joins TRBV7-2 to TRBJ2-1; 10 bases are a match to TRBD2. Unmatched junction bases numbered 12, after V lost 5 bases and J lost 5 bases. CDR3 length: 17 residues. Germline CDR1 is SGHTA and CDR2 is FQGNSA. For the CDR3, the DNA is TGTGCCAGCAGCCTACCGCCTAGCGGGAGACCTAACAATGAGCAGTTCTTC. This codes for CASSLPPSGRPNNEQFF.

Ten or more counts support this clonotype. The V call is TRBV29-1, the J call TRBJ2-5, with TRBD1 matching 12 bases. The CDR3 extends over 14 amino acids. Germline trimming cut 6 bases from V and 4 bases from J; bases unmatched to any gene: 6. Per germline, CDR1 SQVTM and CDR2 ANQGSEA. Written as DNA, the CDR3 is TGCAGCGTGGGGGGACAGGGGGCTCCAGAGACCCAGTACTTC. Its protein is CSVGGQGAPETQYF.

Points on this clonotype: It may be a read error: a sequence one base away is much more abundant. V is TRBV7-9 and J is TRBJ1-1, with D possibly TRBD1 on 5 matching bases. From germline, CDR1 is SEHNR and CDR2 FQNEAQ (reference sequence). This CDR3 has 16 amino acids. CDR3 in DNA: TGTGCCAGCGGCTTAGGCGGGGACCTTATGAACACTGAAGCTTTCTTT. Amino acid sequence: CASGLGGDLMNTEAFF. Combining the CDR3 with reference TRBV7-9 and TRBJ1-1 gives the whole variable domain DTGVSQNPRHKITKRGQNVTFRCDPISEHNRLYWYRQTLGQGPEFLTYFQNEAQLEKSRLLSDRFSAERPKGSFSTLEIQRTEQGDSAMYLCASGLGGDLMNTEAFFGQGTRLTVV.